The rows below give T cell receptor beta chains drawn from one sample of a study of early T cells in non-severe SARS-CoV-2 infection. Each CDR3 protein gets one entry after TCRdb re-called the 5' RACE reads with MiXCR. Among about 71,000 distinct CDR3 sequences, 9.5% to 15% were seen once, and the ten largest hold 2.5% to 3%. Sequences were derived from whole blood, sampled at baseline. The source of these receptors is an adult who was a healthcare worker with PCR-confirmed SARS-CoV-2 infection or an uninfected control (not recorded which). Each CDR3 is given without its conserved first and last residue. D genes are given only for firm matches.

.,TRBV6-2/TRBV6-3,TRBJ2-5,ASSRDVGRKETQY
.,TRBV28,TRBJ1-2,ASSVRVGGYT
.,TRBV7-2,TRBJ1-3,ASSIRSGTSGNTIY
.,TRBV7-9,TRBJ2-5,ASSLVTPLKETQY
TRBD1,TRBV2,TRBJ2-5,ASRGQTQETQY
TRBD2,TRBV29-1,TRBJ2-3,SVGSGGQLTDTQY
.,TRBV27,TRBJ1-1,ASYTHTATAEAF
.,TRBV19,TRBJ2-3,ASRAGGRGTDTQY
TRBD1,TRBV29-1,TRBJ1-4,SVTGAGGEKLF
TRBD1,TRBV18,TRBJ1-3,ASSPDRVDGNTIY
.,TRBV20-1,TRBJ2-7,SARGPQLSYEQY
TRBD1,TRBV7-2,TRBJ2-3,ASSSQGERIRTDTQY
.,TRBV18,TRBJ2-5,ASSPGLVETQY
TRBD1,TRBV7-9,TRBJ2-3,ASSSGQGAGDTQY
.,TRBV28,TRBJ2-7,ATSQGPAYEQY
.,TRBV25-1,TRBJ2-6,ASSDKVLGSGANVLT
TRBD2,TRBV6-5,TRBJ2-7,ASSSPGVAGGSYEQY
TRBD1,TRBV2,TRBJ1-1,ASSYPGTGGTEAF
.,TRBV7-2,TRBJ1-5,ASSLAASYSNQPQH
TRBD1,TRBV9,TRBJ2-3,ASSARDRRTDTQY
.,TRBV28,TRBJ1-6,ASSPLDGQGSSPLH
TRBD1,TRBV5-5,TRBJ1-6,ASSTGDRSNSPLH
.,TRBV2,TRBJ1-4,ASSQDSGEKLF
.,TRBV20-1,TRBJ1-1,SAGAGQQGLREAF
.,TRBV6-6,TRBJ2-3,ASSYVAQDTQY
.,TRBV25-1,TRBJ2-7,ASSEDTGQY
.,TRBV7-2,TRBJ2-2,ASSFLRHMGGELF
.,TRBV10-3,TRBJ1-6,AISESGSGLNSPLH
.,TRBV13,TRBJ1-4,ASSLQEGRAATNEKLF
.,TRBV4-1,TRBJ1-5,ASSQGPEGYQPQH
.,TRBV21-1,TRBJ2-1,ASSKRREGGNEQF
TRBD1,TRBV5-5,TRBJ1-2,ASSSTGAGYGYT
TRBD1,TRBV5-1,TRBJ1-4,ASSVRGLDEKLF
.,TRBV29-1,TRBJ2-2,SVKIIGATTGELF
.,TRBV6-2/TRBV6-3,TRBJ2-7,ASLNAGRNEQY
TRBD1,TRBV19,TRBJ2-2,ASTTDRGSGELF
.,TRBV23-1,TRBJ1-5,ASSQSTGQLYSNQPQH
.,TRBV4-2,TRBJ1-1,ASMTDGDTEAF
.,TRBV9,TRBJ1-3,ASSALTSGNTIY
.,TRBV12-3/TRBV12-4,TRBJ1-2,ASSSYRGYGYT
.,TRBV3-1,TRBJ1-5,ASAPGRNQPQH
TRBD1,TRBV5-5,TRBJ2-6,ASSPTGGAGANVLT
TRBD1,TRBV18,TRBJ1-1,ASSPRDRGMNTEAF
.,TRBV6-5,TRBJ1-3,ASSSRGGGTTIY
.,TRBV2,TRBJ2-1,ASSGERGYNEQF
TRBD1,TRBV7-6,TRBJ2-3,ASSARTGQLSSQY
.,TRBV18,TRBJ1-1,ASSPLAANTEAF
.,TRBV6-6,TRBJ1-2,ASSYPPDRTLYGYT
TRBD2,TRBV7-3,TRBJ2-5,ASSSTGTSVETQY
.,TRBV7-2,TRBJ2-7,ASSSPTLLYEQY
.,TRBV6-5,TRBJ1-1,ATSRGTEAF
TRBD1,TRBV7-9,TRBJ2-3,ASSLGTGAIYTDTQY
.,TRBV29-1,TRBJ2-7,SVGGPINSYEQY
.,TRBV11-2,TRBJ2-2,ASSLVRNTGELF
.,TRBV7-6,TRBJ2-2,ASSPREVQITGELF